These 28 T cell receptor beta chains were sequenced from one sample in a study of T cell responses to AZD1222 COVID-19 vaccine. TCRdb keeps only in-frame clones here, not all; method: immunoSEQ multiplex PCR. This sample has around 120,000 clones, with about 90% found just once. Material: peripheral blood, obtained on day 0 of AZD1222 vaccination. Source of these receptors: an adult in good health.

V is TRBV18 and J is TRBJ1-2; unclear D gene. Trimming removed 3 bases at V and 1 base at J, with 9 bases between. This CDR3 region has 14 residues. Germline values: CDR1 KGHSH, CDR2 LQKENI. The CDR3 DNA follows: TGTGCCAGCTCACCGGATACAAATAACTATGGCTACACCTTC. This codes for CASSPDTNNYGYTF.

This clone was counted a single time. The V and J genes are TRBV5-1 and TRBJ1-2; no clear D. Trimming stripped 0 bases from V and 8 bases from J, with 20 bases between. This CDR3 contains 16 residues. CDR1 is SGHRS, CDR2 YFSETQ, per germline. The CDR3 bases are TGCGCCAGCAGCTTGGAAGCCCGCCAGACGGCCGGGGGCTACACCTTC. This sequence encodes CASSLEARQTAGGYTF.

The chain couples TRBV12-2 to TRBJ1-5. TRBV12-2 is noted as a pseudogene. This CDR3 has 13 amino acids. This chain's CDR3 is CASRFSRYQPQHF. Here the CDR3 DNA reads TGTGCAAGTCGCTTTAGTCGTTATCAGCCCCAGCATTTT.

CDR3 bases: TGTGCCAGCAGCCCGGGGGGCTATGGCTACACCTTC. It yields the protein CASSPGGYGYTF. The chain joins TRBV3-1 (or the pseudogene TRBV3-2) to TRBJ1-2; TRBD1 is a possible D gene (5 bases). Trimming pared 4 bases from V and 4 bases from J, leaving 7 bases between. This CDR3 is 12 amino acids long. Germline V CDR1 and CDR2: LGHDT, YNNKEL (reference sequence).

This clone has only one observation. The gene calls are TRBV9 and TRBJ2-5; D possibly corresponds to TRBD1 (5 bases). V lost 1 base and J lost 5, with 15 bases in between. The length of the CDR3 is 15 residues. Germline V gene lookup returns CDR1 SGDLS and CDR2 YYNGEE. CDR3 coding DNA: TGTGCCAGCAGCGTATCCCAGGGAATCGAGGAGACCCAGTACTTC. It translates to CASSVSQGIEETQYF. The complete variable domain, with remaining parts taken from reference TRBV9 and TRBJ2-5, reads DSGVTQTPKHLITATGQRVTLRCSPRSGDLSVYWYQQSLDQGLQFLIQYYNGEERAKGNILERFSAQQFPDLHSELNLSSLELGDSALYFCASSVSQGIEETQYFGPGTRLLVL.

The chain links TRBV5-6 to TRBJ2-7; D may be TRBD2 (7 bases). The CDR3 consists of 16 residues. V gave up 3 bases and J gave up 4 bases, with 20 bases separating them. Per germline, CDR1 SGHDT and CDR2 YYEEEE. The CDR3 protein is CASSWPGGAGEYEQYF. In DNA, the CDR3 is TGTGCCAGCAGCTGGCCCGGGGGCGCGGGGGAGTACGAGCAGTACTTC.

V usage is TRBV2 and J usage is TRBJ2-3; no reliable D call. CDR3 size: 13 residues. V lost 5 bases, J lost 9 bases, and 15 bases lay in between. Germline lookup yields CDR1 SNHLY and CDR2 FYNNEI. This chain's CDR3 is CASSLWAQDTQYF. The CDR3 DNA sequence: TGTGCCAGCAGTCTCTGGGCCCAGGACACGCAGTATTTT.

This clone came up once. The chain uses TRBV7-6 and TRBJ1-5, with a weak D call TRBD1 (5 bases). Trimming stripped 2 bases from V and 9 bases from J, with 11 bases between. This CDR3 contains 13 residues. Germline CDR1 is SGHVS and CDR2 is FNYEAQ. CDR3 DNA sequence: TGTGCCAGCAGCTTATGGGGGGGGTTGCCCCAGCATTTT. It codes for CASSLWGGLPQHF. The entire variable domain, with the rest obtained from reference TRBV7-6 and TRBJ1-5, is as follows: GAGVSQSPRYKVTKRGQDVALRCDPISGHVSLYWYRQALGQGPEFLTYFNYEAQQDKSGLPNDRFSAERPEGSISTLTIQRTEQRDSAMYRCASSLWGGLPQHFGDGTRLSIL.

The chain combines TRBV11-2 with TRBJ2-5, with TRBD2 matching 13 bases. In germline, CDR1 is SGHAT, CDR2 FQNNGV. The CDR3 contains 19 residues. Trimming cost V 5 bases and J 2 bases; bases outside gene matches: 14. For the CDR3, the DNA is TGTGCCAGCAGCAAGAGGACAGGGGGACTAGCGGGAAGACAAGAGACCCAGTACTTC. Its translation: CASSKRTGGLAGRQETQYF.

The chain carries TRBV24-1 and TRBJ2-1; TRBD2 matches at 14 bases. Germline V CDR1 and CDR2: KGHDR, SFDVKD. The junction had 6 bases not matched to a gene; V was cut back by 2 bases and J by 7 bases. The CDR3 sequence is 17 residues long. The CDR3 spells CATSDSTSGRAENEQFF. The CDR3 DNA follows: TGTGCCACCAGTGATTCGACTAGCGGGAGGGCCGAGAATGAGCAGTTCTTC.

This clone was observed a single time. The chain combines TRBV5-1 with TRBJ2-7; TRBD1 matches at 9 bases. This CDR3 spans 15 amino acids. Germline CDR1 reads SGHRS; CDR2 reads YFSETQ. Losses at the gene ends were 4 bases for V and 3 bases for J; bases not matched to a gene: 8. CDR3 sequence reads: CASSASGTGNYEQYF. In DNA, the CDR3 is TGCGCCAGCAGCGCGTCCGGGACAGGGAACTACGAGCAGTACTTC.

The V gene is TRBV12-5, the J gene TRBJ1-1; D not certain. With 0 bases removed from V and 3 bases from J, the gap between germline ends came to 11 bases. The CDR3 covers 15 residues. The V gene's germline CDR1 is LGHNT and CDR2 FRNRAP. This CDR3 is CASGLVLGSDTEAFF. Here the CDR3 DNA reads TGTGCTAGTGGTTTGGTACTGGGATCCGACACTGAAGCTTTCTTT.

The genes are TRBV13 and TRBJ2-7; 8 bases agree with TRBD2. V shed 5 bases and J 0 bases; nucleotides not matched to a gene: 3. CDR3 length: 14 amino acids. Germline V gene sequence: CDR1 PRHDT, CDR2 FYEKMQ (reference sequence). This chain's CDR3 is CASSIAGTSYEQYF. Written as DNA, the CDR3 is TGTGCCAGCAGCATAGCGGGGACCTCCTACGAGCAGTACTTC. Supplemented by reference TRBV13 and TRBJ2-7, the full variable domain reads AAGVIQSPRHLIKEKRETATLKCYPIPRHDTVYWYQQGPGQDPQFLISFYEKMQSDKGSIPDRFSAQQFSDYHSELNMSSLELGDSALYFCASSIAGTSYEQYFGPGTRLTVT.

This sequence joins TRBV28 and TRBJ2-7, with D possibly being TRBD1 or TRBD2 (5 bases each). The germline V gene encodes CDR1 MDHEN and CDR2 SYDVKM. This CDR3 has 14 amino acids. The ends were cut back, 6 bases at V and 2 bases at J, with 14 bases in the middle. The CDR3 loop is CASSQPQGPYEQYF. CDR3 nucleotide sequence: TGTGCCAGCAGCCAACCCCAGGGACCCTACGAGCAGTACTTC.

In its sample, this clone was seen once. This chain joins TRBV11-2 and TRBJ2-7; no firm D call. The CDR3 length is 12 residues. Germline CDR1 is SGHAT and CDR2 is FQNNGV. The V gene lost 0 bases and the J gene lost 5 bases, with 5 bases spanning the gap. The CDR3, as DNA: TGTGCCAGCAGCTTAGAAACGCACGAGCAGTACTTC. It specifies CASSLETHEQYF. The variable domain in full, completed from reference TRBV11-2 and TRBJ2-7, reads EAGVAQSPRYKIIEKRQSVAFWCNPISGHATLYWYQQILGQGPKLLIQFQNNGVVDDSQLPKDRFSAERLKGVDSTLKIQPAKLEDSAVYLCASSLETHEQYFGPGTRLTVT.

This chain joins TRBV4-1 and TRBJ2-7; no firm D call. V gave up 0 bases and J gave up 3 bases, with 12 bases separating them. The CDR3 has 15 residues. Germline assignment: CDR1 MGHRA and CDR2 YSYEKL. CDR3 residues: CASSQEVGSYYEQYF. For the CDR3, the DNA is TGCGCCAGCAGCCAAGAGGTCGGCAGCTACTACGAGCAGTACTTC.

The count of this clone is one. This chain joins TRBV4-2 and TRBJ1-6; D possibly corresponds to TRBD1 (6 bases). CDR1 LGHNA and CDR2 YNFKEQ come from the germline V gene. V shed 3 bases and J shed 6 bases, with 12 bases lying between them. CDR3 length: 15 residues. CDR3 residues: CASSQADSPNSPLHF. CDR3 nucleotides: TGTGCCAGCAGCCAGGCGGACAGCCCTAATTCACCCCTCCACTTT.

This clone appeared a few times. The chain combines TRBV3-1 (or the pseudogene TRBV3-2) with TRBJ1-1, with D perhaps TRBD1 (5 bases). The CDR3 has 12 amino acids. CDR1 and CDR2 from the germline V gene are LGHDT and YNNKEL (reference sequence). V was clipped by 6 bases and J by 8 bases, with 13 bases between them. CDR3 region: CASSRTRGEAFF. The CDR3, as DNA: TGTGCCAGCAGTCGAACTAGGGGAGAAGCTTTCTTT.

This chain links TRBV30 with TRBJ1-1; possibly TRBD1 for D (5 bases). The CDR3 extends over 13 amino acids. The germline gives CDR1 GTSNPN, CDR2 SVGIG (reference sequence). V shed 5 bases and J shed 4 bases, with 14 bases lying between them. CDR3 residues: CAWESGGGTEAFF. The DNA of the CDR3 is TGTGCCTGGGAGTCGGGGGGAGGCACTGAAGCTTTCTTT.

The V gene is TRBV13, the J gene TRBJ2-7; TRBD2 matches 9 bases. The germline V gene has CDR1 PRHDT and CDR2 FYEKMQ (reference sequence). Trimming took 5 bases from V and 1 from J; bases not matched to a gene: 12. The CDR3 covers 17 residues. The CDR3 here is CASSPKRRLAASYEQYF. CDR3 bases: TGTGCCAGCAGCCCCAAAAGGAGACTAGCGGCATCCTACGAGCAGTACTTC.

This clone was found once. The V call is TRBV18, the J call TRBJ2-3; D is unresolved. The V end was cut by 4 bases, the J end by 6 bases, with 8 bases between. The CDR3 extends over 12 amino acids. Germline V CDR1 and CDR2: KGHSH, LQKENI. CDR3 sequence: CASSLRVDTQYF. The CDR3 DNA sequence: TGTGCCAGCTCACTACGGGTGGATACGCAGTATTTT.

The V and J genes are TRBV9 and TRBJ2-1, with TRBD1 as a possible D gene (6 bases). The CDR3 is 13 amino acids. From germline, CDR1 is SGDLS and CDR2 YYNGEE. Deletions cut 2 bases from V and 9 bases from J, with 12 bases between. The DNA of the CDR3 is TGTGCCAGCAGCGTTTCCGGGACACCTGAGCAGTTCTTC. Amino acid sequence: CASSVSGTPEQFF.

The chain recombines TRBV10-3 with TRBJ1-2; D is unresolved. CDR1 ENHRY and CDR2 SYGVKD come from the germline V gene. V was cut by 10 bases and J by 8 bases, with 26 bases left in between. This CDR3 region has 15 residues. CDR3 sequence (DNA): TGTGCCACCGGTGGGAGTACGGTCTTGGAACCAGGCTACACCTTC. Amino acids: CATGGSTVLEPGYTF.

The rearrangement links TRBV6-2 or TRBV6-3 to TRBJ1-2; possibly TRBD1 for D (6 bases). V lost 2 bases and J 8 bases, leaving 21 bases between the germline ends. This CDR3 region has 16 residues. CDR1 is MNHEY, CDR2 SVGEGT, per germline. The CDR3 region is CASSYIETGIRDGYTF. CDR3 sequence (DNA): TGTGCCAGCAGTTACATAGAAACAGGGATAAGGGACGGCTACACCTTC.

J is TRBJ1-3 and V is TRBV5-6; D call uncertain. With 2 bases removed from V and 2 bases from J, the gap between germline ends came to 8 bases. CDR1 and CDR2 from the germline V gene are SGHDT and YYEEEE. The CDR3 extends over 14 amino acids. The CDR3 DNA follows: TGTGCCAGCAGCTTTATCGGGGCTGGAAACACCATATATTTT. It is translated as CASSFIGAGNTIYF.

The chain is built from TRBV9 and TRBJ2-2, with D maybe TRBD1 (6 bases). The V gene's germline CDR1 is SGDLS and CDR2 YYNGEE. V shed 3 bases and J shed 4 bases, with 19 bases lying between them. CDR3 length: 17 amino acids. DNA for the CDR3: TGTGCCAGCAGCGGGGGACACCCCGGGTCGGGCACCGGGGAGCTGTTTTTT. The encoded protein is CASSGGHPGSGTGELFF.

The chain recombines TRBV2 with TRBJ2-3; D gene unclear. V was cut by 4 bases and J by 3 bases, with 8 bases left in between. The CDR3 extends over 13 amino acids. Germline CDR1 is SNHLY and CDR2 is FYNNEI. The CDR3 DNA reads as TGTGCCAGCAGTGTATCTAGTACAGATACGCAGTATTTT. Its translation: CASSVSSTDTQYF.

V and J are TRBV11-2 and TRBJ2-3; D remains unclear. Germline CDR1 SGHAT, CDR2 FQNNGV. The V end lost 2 bases, the J end lost 0 bases, and 0 bases lay between the germline ends. The CDR3 is 12 amino acids. The CDR3 DNA reads TGTGCCAGCAGCTTAAGCACAGATACGCAGTATTTT. This gives the protein CASSLSTDTQYF.